This T cell receptor (beta chain) emerged from a study of blood T cell repertoires in COVID-19. Overall study context: From T cells, B-cell-depleted T cells, or PBMCs came the material, which was cDNA or gDNA.

Sequenced by immunoSEQ multiplex PCR; TCRdb stores in-frame clones only, minus some. There are about 87,000 clones in the sample; over 75% occur only once, and approximately 2.8% lies in the top ten. CDR3 length equals 16 residues. Trimming removed 1 base at V and 0 bases at J, with 11 bases between. Germline CDR1 and CDR2: SGHVS and FNYEAQ. This sequence joins TRBV7-6 and TRBJ2-3, with D possibly being TRBD1 (6 bases). Source material: peripheral blood. This clonotype was sampled from a woman at least 80 years old with COVID-19, enrolled during active disease. The CDR3: CASSLGGTTSTDTQYF. The CDR3 nucleotides are TGTGCCAGCAGCTTAGGGGGGACAACTAGCACAGATACGCAGTATTTT.